These 24 T cell receptor beta chains were sequenced from one sample in a study of immune evolution from preneoplasia to lung adenocarcinoma. The method was immunoSEQ multiplex PCR; TCRdb's version includes in-frame clones alone and lacks a portion of them. The table lists about 2,500 clones, approximately 40% of them singletons, with roughly 19% in the top ten. The sequencing sample was made of FFPE adjacent normal lung tissue. The receptors here all came from a person aged 55 to 79 with lung adenocarcinoma.

This rearrangement joins TRBV13 to TRBJ2-7; 14 nucleotides align to TRBD2. The CDR3 extends over 19 amino acids. The ends lost 4 bases at V and 2 bases at J; junction bases unmatched: 13. In germline, CDR1 is PRHDT, CDR2 FYEKMQ (reference sequence). CDR3 nucleotides: TGTGCCAGCAGCTCTAGGGAGGGACTAGCGGGAGTATCGCCCTACGAGCAGTACTTC. As protein: CASSSREGLAGVSPYEQYF.

The gene calls are TRBV9 and TRBJ2-3, with 9 bases fitting TRBD2. Germline loops: CDR1 SGDLS, CDR2 YYNGEE. The J segment lost 8 bases and the V segment lost 5 bases, leaving 12 bases of the junction unmatched. The CDR3 is 15 residues long. The chain's CDR3 is CASSPQGGGASTQYF. Written as DNA, the CDR3 is TGTGCCAGCAGTCCCCAGGGCGGGGGGGCCAGTACGCAGTATTTT. Looking up the rest from reference TRBV9 and TRBJ2-3 gives the full variable domain: DSGVTQTPKHLITATGQRVTLRCSPRSGDLSVYWYQQSLDQGLQFLIQYYNGEERAKGNILERFSAQQFPDLHSELNLSSLELGDSALYFCASSPQGGGASTQYFGPGTRLTVL.

The chain carries TRBV2 and TRBJ1-4, with a weak D call TRBD1 (5 bases). V was pared by 6 bases and J by 8 bases, with 13 bases between. The CDR3 has 13 amino acids. Germline loops: CDR1 SNHLY, CDR2 FYNNEI. The CDR3 is CASRRDGSEKLFF. DNA of the CDR3: TGTGCCAGCAGACGGGACGGGAGCGAAAAACTGTTTTTT.

The J gene is TRBJ1-4, the V gene TRBV7-9, with TRBD1 as a possible D gene (5 bases). V dropped 0 bases and J dropped 8 bases, with 7 bases sitting between them. Germline V gives CDR1 SEHNR, CDR2 FQNEAQ (reference sequence). The CDR3 has 13 amino acids. This CDR3 is CASSLARDEKLFF. The CDR3 region has the DNA TGTGCCAGCAGCTTAGCGAGGGACGAAAAACTGTTTTTT.

There are a few counts of this clone. The rearrangement uses TRBV20-1 and TRBJ1-2; the D gene is possibly TRBD1 (5 bases). Germline V gene data show CDR1 as DFQATT and CDR2 as SNEGSKA (reference sequence). The CDR3 has 11 residues. The V gene lost 2 bases and the J gene lost 7 bases, with 8 bases spanning the gap. The CDR3 reads CSARPRVGYTF. The CDR3 nucleotides are TGCAGTGCTAGACCCAGGGTTGGCTACACCTTC.

The DNA for the CDR3 is TGTGCCAGCAGCCAGACAGGTTCAGTGGATACGCAGTATTTT. This codes for CASSQTGSVDTQYF. The chain links TRBV5-4 to TRBJ2-3; maybe TRBD1 (6 bases). V was clipped by 4 bases and J by 6 bases, with 15 bases between them. Per the germline V gene, CDR1 is SGHNT and CDR2 is YYREEE (reference sequence). This CDR3 spans 14 amino acids.

J is TRBJ2-7 and V is TRBV6-1, with D perhaps TRBD2 (5 bases). The germline V and J ends were trimmed by 4 bases and 12 bases, with 22 bases remaining between them. The germline gives CDR1 MNHNS, CDR2 SASEGT. This CDR3 spans 14 amino acids. CDR3 bases: TGTGCCAGCAGTGGCGACTCGGTTTTAGGGAGCTTGTACTTC. It codes for CASSGDSVLGSLYF.

CDR3 sequence (DNA): TGTGCCAGCAGTTTAAGCGGGGAGTCCTACAATGAGCAGTTCTTC. This sequence encodes CASSLSGESYNEQFF. The J gene is TRBJ2-1, the V gene TRBV5-4, with TRBD2 matching over 7 bases. CDR3 length: 15 amino acids. The ends lost 5 bases at V and 1 base at J; junction bases unmatched: 6. Germline CDR1 SGHNT, CDR2 YYREEE (reference sequence).

V usage is TRBV15 and J usage is TRBJ1-3, with D uncertain. CDR1 is LNHNV and CDR2 is YYDKDF in the germline V gene (reference sequence). The CDR3 covers 15 residues. Trimming pared 0 bases from V and 1 base from J, leaving 7 bases between. The CDR3 here is CATSRDTMSGNTIYF. DNA for the CDR3: TGTGCCACCAGCAGAGACACCATGTCTGGAAACACCATATATTTT.

The V and J genes are TRBV7-8 and TRBJ2-7, with D perhaps assigned TRBD1 or TRBD2 (5 bases each). This CDR3 is 16 amino acids long. The ends were cut back, 5 bases at V and 0 bases at J, with 17 bases in the middle. From germline, CDR1 is SGHVS and CDR2 FQNEAQ. CDR3 in DNA: TGTGCCAGCAGCATTCCACGGGACGGGATCTCCTACGAGCAGTACTTC. Protein sequence: CASSIPRDGISYEQYF.

This clone was found a few times. As DNA, the CDR3 is TGTGCCAGCAGCTTGGGCGGGAGCTCCTACAATGAGCAGTTCTTC. This translates into CASSLGGSSYNEQFF. The chain links TRBV5-6 to TRBJ2-1; TRBD2 agrees at 7 bases. CDR3 length equals 15 residues. The V gene's germline CDR1 is SGHDT and CDR2 YYEEEE. Trimming took 0 bases from V and 0 from J; bases not matched to a gene: 0.

CDR3 sequence (DNA): TGTGCCAGTAGAGGACTGATGAACACTGAAGCTTTCTTT. It translates to CASRGLMNTEAFF. The chain joins TRBV19 to TRBJ1-1; D not resolved. The V end was cut by 6 bases, the J end by 0 bases, with 8 bases between. This CDR3 is 13 amino acids long. Looked up from germline, CDR1 is LNHDA and CDR2 is SQIVND (reference sequence). Filled out from reference TRBV19 and TRBJ1-1, the complete variable domain reads DGGITQSPKYLFRKEGQNVTLSCEQNLNHDAMYWYRQDPGQGLRLIYYSQIVNDFQKGDIAEGYSVSREKKESFPLTVTSAQKNPTAFYLCASRGLMNTEAFFGQGTRLTVV.

This chain joins TRBV7-2 and TRBJ2-1, with D hard to call. The CDR3 covers 11 residues. Germline values: CDR1 SGHTA, CDR2 FQGNSA. The V gene lost 7 bases and the J gene lost 8 bases, with 9 bases spanning the gap. CDR3 nucleotide sequence: TGTGCCAGCACCTTCCTGGATGAGCAGTTCTTC. Amino acid sequence: CASTFLDEQFF. The entire variable domain, with the rest obtained from reference TRBV7-2 and TRBJ2-1, is as follows: GAGVSQSPSNKVTEKGKDVELRCDPISGHTALYWYRQSLGQGLEFLIYFQGNSAPDKSGLPSDRFSAERTGGSVSTLTIQRTQQEDSAVYLCASTFLDEQFFGPGTRLTVL.

This clone has a handful of counts. The rearrangement uses TRBV29-1 and TRBJ2-1; TRBD1 is a possible D gene (6 bases). CDR1 is SQVTM and CDR2 is ANQGSEA in the germline V gene. The CDR3 length is 12 residues. Trimming took off 6 bases at V and 6 bases at J, with 12 bases between the two ends. The CDR3 sequence: CSVRQVVNEQFF. The CDR3 coding sequence is TGCAGCGTCCGACAGGTGGTCAATGAGCAGTTCTTC.

The chain joins TRBV30 to TRBJ2-7; D is unclear. This CDR3 is 13 amino acids long. CDR1 and CDR2 from the germline V gene are GTSNPN and SVGIG (reference sequence). Trimming removed 4 bases at V and 6 bases at J, with 16 bases between. CDR3 amino acids: CAWNGSPTVEQYF. The CDR3 nucleotides read TGTGCCTGGAATGGGTCGCCCACCGTCGAGCAGTACTTC.

V and J are TRBV7-6 and TRBJ2-6, with no clear D. Germline V gene data show CDR1 as SGHVS and CDR2 as FNYEAQ. The CDR3 is made up of 14 amino acids. The germline V and J ends were trimmed by 4 bases and 1 base, with 5 bases remaining between them. The DNA for the CDR3 is TGTGCCAGCAGCTACTATTCTGGGGCCAACGTCCTGACTTTC. Translation: CASSYYSGANVLTF.

Sample share makes this clone large (0.1 to 1%). The J gene is TRBJ1-1, the V gene TRBV6-1; 7 bases are a match to TRBD1. Germline-derived CDR1 and CDR2 are MNHNS and SASEGT. V dropped 1 base and J dropped 7; count of bases not matched to a gene: 6. CDR3 length equals 14 residues. Here the CDR3 reads CASSEEGTDLEAFF. CDR3 nucleotides: TGTGCCAGCAGTGAAGAAGGGACAGACCTTGAAGCTTTCTTT.

V gene TRBV30 combines with J gene TRBJ2-1; 7 nucleotides match TRBD2. J lost 5 bases, V lost 1 base, and 5 bases had no gene match. CDR3 size: 14 residues. Germline assignment: CDR1 GTSNPN and CDR2 SVGIG (reference sequence). CDR3 sequence (DNA): TGTGCCTGGAGTGATATAGGGAGGGACAATGAGCAGTTCTTC. This sequence encodes CAWSDIGRDNEQFF.

The V and J genes are TRBV29-1 and TRBJ2-1; the match to TRBD2 covers 9 bases. Trimming cost V 4 bases and J 7 bases; bases outside gene matches: 14. The CDR3 spans 16 residues. Looked up from germline, CDR1 is SQVTM and CDR2 is ANQGSEA. CDR3 DNA sequence: TGCAGCGTTGGGGGGTTAGCGGGAGCGGGTGGGAATGAGCAGTTCTTC. It encodes CSVGGLAGAGGNEQFF.

V gene TRBV29-1 combines with J gene TRBJ1-2; no firm D call. The germline V gene encodes CDR1 SQVTM and CDR2 ANQGSEA. The length of the CDR3 is 15 residues. V gave up 0 bases and J gave up 0 bases, with 11 bases separating them. The chain's CDR3 is CSVEDQRKANYGYTF. DNA for the CDR3: TGCAGCGTTGAAGATCAGCGGAAGGCTAACTATGGCTACACCTTC.

There are a few counts of this clone. The genes are TRBV29-1 and TRBJ2-7; 8 bases are shared with TRBD2. Looked up from germline, CDR1 is SQVTM and CDR2 is ANQGSEA. V gave up 4 bases and J gave up 5 bases; unmatched junction bases: 4. The CDR3 has 12 residues. The CDR3 nucleotides are TGCAGCGTTGTAGCGGGACCCCACGAGCAGTACTTC. It is translated as CSVVAGPHEQYF.

The chain joins TRBV19 to TRBJ1-2; 9 bases fit TRBD1. Germline CDR1 is LNHDA and CDR2 is SQIVND (reference sequence). This CDR3 has 14 residues. The ends lost 9 bases at V and 3 bases at J; junction bases unmatched: 8. The CDR3 spells CARTRDRVYYGYTF. Written as DNA, the CDR3 is TGTGCCAGGACAAGGGACAGGGTTTACTATGGCTACACCTTC.

V gene TRBV5-1 combines with J gene TRBJ2-1; a weak D match, TRBD2 (5 bases). Germline lookup yields CDR1 SGHRS and CDR2 YFSETQ. The CDR3 sequence is 12 residues long. The V end was cut by 0 bases, the J end by 9 bases, with 7 bases between. The CDR3 nucleotides read TGCGCCAGCAGCTTGGCGACTACTGAGCAGTTCTTC. Its translation: CASSLATTEQFF.

This chain connects TRBV10-2 to TRBJ2-3; 13 bases map to TRBD2. V was pared by 6 bases and J by 5 bases, with 20 bases of the junction left unmatched. The CDR3 has 20 residues. CDR1 is WSHSY and CDR2 is SAAADI in the germline V gene. The CDR3 sequence: CASSGPGLAGRGEDLDTQYF. The DNA of the CDR3 is TGCGCCAGCAGCGGTCCGGGACTAGCGGGGCGGGGAGAGGACCTAGATACGCAGTATTTT.